This T cell receptor (beta chain) was retrieved from a study of T cell responses to AZD1222 COVID-19 vaccine. Study-wide findings and caveats: Donors, mostly white British, included more females; clonal diversity was possibly underestimated.

V was shortened by 2 bases and J by 7 bases, with 12 bases between the two germline ends. The CDR3 is 13 amino acids. The germline gives CDR1 GTSNPN, CDR2 SVGIG (reference sequence). Comment on this clone: What it recognizes is unknown.

The data were produced by immunoSEQ multiplex PCR, yet TCRdb's version contains in-frame clones alone and is incomplete. This sample yields some 99,000 clones, of which 88% are seen a single time; roughly 13% belongs to the top ten. V and J are TRBV30 and TRBJ1-5; possibly TRBD1 for D (6 bases). This TCR was sampled from an adult in good health. The sample was peripheral blood, taken on day 0 of MenACWY control vaccination. Written as DNA, the CDR3 is TGTGCCTGGAGTCTACAGGGAAGACAGCCCCAGCATTTT. It codes for CAWSLQGRQPQHF.